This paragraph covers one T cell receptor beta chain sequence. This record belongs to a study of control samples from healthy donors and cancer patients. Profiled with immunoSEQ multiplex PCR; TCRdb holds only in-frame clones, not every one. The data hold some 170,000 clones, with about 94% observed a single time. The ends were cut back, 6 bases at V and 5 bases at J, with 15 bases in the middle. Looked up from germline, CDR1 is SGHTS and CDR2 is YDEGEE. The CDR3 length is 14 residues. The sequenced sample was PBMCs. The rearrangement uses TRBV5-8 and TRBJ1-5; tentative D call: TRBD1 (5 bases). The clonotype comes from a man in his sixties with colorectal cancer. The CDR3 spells CASNPGGFDQPQHF. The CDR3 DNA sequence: TGTGCCAGCAACCCGGGGGGTTTCGATCAGCCCCAGCATTTT. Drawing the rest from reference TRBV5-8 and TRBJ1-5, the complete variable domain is EAGVTQSPTHLIKTRGQQATLRCSPISGHTSVYWYQQALGLGLQFLLWYDEGEERNRGNFPPRFSGRQFPNYSSELNVNALELEDSALYLCASNPGGFDQPQHFGDGTRLSIL.